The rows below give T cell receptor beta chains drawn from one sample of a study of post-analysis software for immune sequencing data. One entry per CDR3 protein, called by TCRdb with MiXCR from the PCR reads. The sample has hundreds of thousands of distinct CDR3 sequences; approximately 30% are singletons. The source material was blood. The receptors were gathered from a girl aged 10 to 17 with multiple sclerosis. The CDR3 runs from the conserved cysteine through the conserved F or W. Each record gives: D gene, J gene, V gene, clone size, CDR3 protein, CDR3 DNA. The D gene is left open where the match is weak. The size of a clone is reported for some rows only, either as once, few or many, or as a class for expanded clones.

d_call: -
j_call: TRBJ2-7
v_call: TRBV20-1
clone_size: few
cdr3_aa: CSARNRAYEQYF
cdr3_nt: TGCAGTGCTAGAAACAGGGCCTACGAGCAGTACTTC

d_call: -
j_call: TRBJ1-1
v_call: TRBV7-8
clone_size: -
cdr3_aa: CASSLSARGFTEAFF
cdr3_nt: TGTGCCAGCAGCTTGAGTGCACGGGGGTTCACTGAAGCTTTCTTT

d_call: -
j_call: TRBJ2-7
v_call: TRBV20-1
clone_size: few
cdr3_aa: CSARGTRAHPYF
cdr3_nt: TGCAGTGCTAGAGGAACCCGGGCCCATCCGTACTTC

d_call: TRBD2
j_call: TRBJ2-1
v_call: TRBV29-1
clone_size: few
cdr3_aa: CSVEDTGLAGFNEQFF
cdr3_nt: TGCAGCGTTGAAGATACCGGACTAGCGGGATTCAATGAGCAGTTCTTC

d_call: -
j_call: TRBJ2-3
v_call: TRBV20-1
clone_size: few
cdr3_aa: CSARMTTDTQYF
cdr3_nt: TGCAGTGCTAGAATGACAACAGATACGCAGTATTTT

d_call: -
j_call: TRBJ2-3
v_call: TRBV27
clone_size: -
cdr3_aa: CACSPRIVGLSTDTQYF
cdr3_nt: TGTGCCTGCAGTCCCCGAATCGTGGGACTTAGCACAGATACGCAGTATTTT

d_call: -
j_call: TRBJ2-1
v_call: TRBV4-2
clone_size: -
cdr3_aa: CASSQFPQTSDIHNEQFF
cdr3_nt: TGTGCCAGCAGCCAATTTCCACAAACCTCGGACATTCACAATGAGCAGTTCTTC

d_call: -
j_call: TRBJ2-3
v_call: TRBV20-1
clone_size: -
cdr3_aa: CSASFVESTDTQYF
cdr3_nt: TGCAGTGCTTCGTTTGTGGAGAGCACAGATACGCAGTATTTT

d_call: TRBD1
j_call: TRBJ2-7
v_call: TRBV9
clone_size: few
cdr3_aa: CASSVGGTGSHQQYF
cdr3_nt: TGTGCCAGCAGCGTAGGGGGGACAGGGTCACACCAGCAGTACTTC

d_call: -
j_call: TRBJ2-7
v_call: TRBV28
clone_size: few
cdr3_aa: CASRLAEDSITYEQYF
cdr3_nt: TGTGCCAGCAGGCTAGCAGAGGACAGCATCACCTACGAGCAGTACTTC

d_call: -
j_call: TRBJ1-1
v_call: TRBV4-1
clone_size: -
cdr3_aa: CASSQDRVQEGNTEAFF
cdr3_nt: TGCGCCAGCAGCCAAGATAGGGTTCAGGAGGGGAACACTGAAGCTTTCTTT

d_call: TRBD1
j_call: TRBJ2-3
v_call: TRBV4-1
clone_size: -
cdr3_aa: CASSQGTGPRTDTQYF
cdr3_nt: TGCGCCAGCAGCCAGGGGACAGGACCTCGCACAGATACGCAGTATTTT

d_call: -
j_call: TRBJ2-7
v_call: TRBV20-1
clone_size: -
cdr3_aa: CSARDPQGYYNEQYF
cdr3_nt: TGCAGTGCTAGAGATCCCCAGGGATACTACAATGAGCAGTACTTC

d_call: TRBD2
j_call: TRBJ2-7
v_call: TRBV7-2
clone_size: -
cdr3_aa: CASSDIRTSGSHEQYF
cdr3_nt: TGTGCCAGCAGCGACATAAGGACTAGCGGGAGCCACGAGCAGTACTTC

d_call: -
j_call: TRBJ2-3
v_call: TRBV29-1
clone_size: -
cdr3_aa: CSVGKGTDTQYF
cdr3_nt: TGCAGCGTTGGAAAGGGAACAGATACGCAGTATTTT

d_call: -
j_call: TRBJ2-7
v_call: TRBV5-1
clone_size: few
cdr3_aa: CASSLSVGASYEQYF
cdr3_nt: TGCGCCAGCAGCTTGAGCGTAGGAGCCTCCTACGAGCAGTACTTC

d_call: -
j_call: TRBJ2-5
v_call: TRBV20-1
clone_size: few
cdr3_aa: CSARLTGRNGWTQYF
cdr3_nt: TGCAGTGCCAGGCTGACTGGGCGAAATGGGTGGACCCAGTACTTC

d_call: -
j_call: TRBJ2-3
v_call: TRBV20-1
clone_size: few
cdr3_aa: CSATDRASTDTQYF
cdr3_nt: TGCAGTGCTACCGACCGAGCTAGCACAGATACGCAGTATTTT

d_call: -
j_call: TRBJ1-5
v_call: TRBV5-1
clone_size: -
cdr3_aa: CASSLGQDRNQPQHF
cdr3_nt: TGCGCCAGCAGCTTGGGACAGGATCGTAATCAGCCCCAGCATTTT

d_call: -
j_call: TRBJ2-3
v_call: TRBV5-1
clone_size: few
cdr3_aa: CASSLFFGNRADTQYF
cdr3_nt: TGCGCCAGCAGCTTGTTTTTCGGGAATCGTGCAGATACGCAGTATTTT

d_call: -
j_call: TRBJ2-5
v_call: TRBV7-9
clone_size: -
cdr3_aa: CASRHGQWETQYF
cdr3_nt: TGTGCCAGCAGGCACGGACAGTGGGAGACCCAGTACTTC

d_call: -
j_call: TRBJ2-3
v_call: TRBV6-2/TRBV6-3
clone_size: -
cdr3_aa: CASSYRPTTDAQYF
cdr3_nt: TGTGCCAGCAGTTACCGGCCAACCACAGATGCGCAGTATTTT

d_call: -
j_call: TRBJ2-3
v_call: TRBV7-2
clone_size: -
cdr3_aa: CASSLVGGESDTRYF
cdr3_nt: TGTGCCAGCAGCTTAGTTGGCGGGGAGTCAGATACGCGGTATTTT

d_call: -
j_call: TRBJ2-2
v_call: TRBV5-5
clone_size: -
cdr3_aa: CASSFRFRTGELFF
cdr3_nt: TGTGCCAGCAGCTTTCGGTTTCGGACCGGGGAGCTGTTTTTT

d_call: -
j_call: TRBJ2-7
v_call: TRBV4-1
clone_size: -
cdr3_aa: CASSQEGAATYEQYF
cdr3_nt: TGCGCCAGCAGCCAAGAGGGGGCGGCGACCTACGAGCAGTACTTC

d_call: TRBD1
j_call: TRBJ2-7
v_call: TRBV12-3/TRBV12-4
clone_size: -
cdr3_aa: CASSPPGQIYEQYF
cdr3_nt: TGTGCCAGCAGCCCCCCGGGACAGATCTACGAGCAGTACTTC

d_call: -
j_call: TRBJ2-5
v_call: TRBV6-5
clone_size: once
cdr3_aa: CARSRVGGTQETQYF
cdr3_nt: TGTGCCCGCAGCCGAGTCGGCGGGACCCAAGAGACCCAGTACTTC

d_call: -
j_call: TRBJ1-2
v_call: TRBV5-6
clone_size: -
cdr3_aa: CASSLPSGVGYTF
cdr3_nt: TGTGCCAGCAGCTTGCCCTCAGGGGTAGGCTACACCTTC

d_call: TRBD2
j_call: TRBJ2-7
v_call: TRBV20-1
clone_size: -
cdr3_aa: CSAIGHLAGPPYEQYF
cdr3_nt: TGCAGTGCTATCGGGCATCTAGCGGGACCCCCCTACGAGCAGTACTTC

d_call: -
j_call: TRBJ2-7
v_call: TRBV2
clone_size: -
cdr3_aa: CASSEAWPGEQYF
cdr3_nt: TGTGCCAGCAGTGAAGCTTGGCCGGGGGAGCAGTACTTC

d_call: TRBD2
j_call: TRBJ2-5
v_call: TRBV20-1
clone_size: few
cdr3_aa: CSLEASGAQETQYF
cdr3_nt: TGCAGCCTAGAAGCTAGCGGGGCCCAAGAGACCCAGTACTTC

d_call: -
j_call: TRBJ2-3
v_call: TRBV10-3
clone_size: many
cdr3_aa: CAVGGGPPDTQYF
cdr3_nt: TGTGCCGTAGGGGGGGGACCCCCAGATACGCAGTATTTT

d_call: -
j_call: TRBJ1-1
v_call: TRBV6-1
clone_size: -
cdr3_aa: CASLTRWAFF
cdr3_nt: TGTGCCAGCCTGACCCGGTGGGCTTTCTTT

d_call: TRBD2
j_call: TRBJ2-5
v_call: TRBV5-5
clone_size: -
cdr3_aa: CASSKRAGSGGGETQYF
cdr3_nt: TGTGCCAGCAGCAAAAGGGCGGGAAGCGGGGGCGGAGAGACCCAGTACTTC

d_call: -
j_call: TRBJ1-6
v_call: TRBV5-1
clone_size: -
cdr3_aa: CASSLGVSNSPLHF
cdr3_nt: TGCGCCAGCAGCTTGGGGGTCTCGAATTCACCCCTCCACTTT